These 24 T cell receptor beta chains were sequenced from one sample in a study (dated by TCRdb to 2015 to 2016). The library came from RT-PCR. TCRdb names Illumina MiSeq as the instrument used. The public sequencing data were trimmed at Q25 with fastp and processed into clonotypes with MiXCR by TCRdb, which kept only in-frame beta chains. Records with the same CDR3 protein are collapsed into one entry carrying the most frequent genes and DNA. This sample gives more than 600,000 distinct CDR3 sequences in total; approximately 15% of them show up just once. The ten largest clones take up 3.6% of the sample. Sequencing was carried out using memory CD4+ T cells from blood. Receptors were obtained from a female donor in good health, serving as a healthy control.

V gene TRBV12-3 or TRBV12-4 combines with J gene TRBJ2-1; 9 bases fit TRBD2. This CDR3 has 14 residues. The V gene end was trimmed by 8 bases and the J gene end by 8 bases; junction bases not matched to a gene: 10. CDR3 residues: CASSSPGTSHEQFF. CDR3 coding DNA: TGTGCCAGCTCCAGCCCCGGGACTAGCCATGAGCAGTTCTTC.

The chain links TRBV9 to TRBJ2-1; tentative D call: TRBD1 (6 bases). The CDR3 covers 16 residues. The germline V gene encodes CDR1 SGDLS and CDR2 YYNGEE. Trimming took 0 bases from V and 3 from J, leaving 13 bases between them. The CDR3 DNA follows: TGTGCCAGCAGCGTAGTTGGCAGGGGAATCTACAATGAGCAGTTCTTC. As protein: CASSVVGRGIYNEQFF.

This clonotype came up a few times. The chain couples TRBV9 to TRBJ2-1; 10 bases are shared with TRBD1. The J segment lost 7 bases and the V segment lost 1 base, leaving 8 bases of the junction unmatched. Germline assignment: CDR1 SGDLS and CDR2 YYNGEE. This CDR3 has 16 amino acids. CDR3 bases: TGTGCCAGCAGCGTATCGACCGGGACAGGGGTGAATGAGCAGTTCTTC. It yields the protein CASSVSTGTGVNEQFF.

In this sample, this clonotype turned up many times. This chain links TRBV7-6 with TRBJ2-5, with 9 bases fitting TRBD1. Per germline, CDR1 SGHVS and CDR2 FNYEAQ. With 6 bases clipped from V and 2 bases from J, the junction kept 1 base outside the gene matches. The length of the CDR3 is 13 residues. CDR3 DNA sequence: TGTGCCAGCAGGGGGACAGGGCAAGAGACCCAGTACTTC. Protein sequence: CASRGTGQETQYF.

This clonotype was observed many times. The CDR3 sequence: CASSAYEQYF. Here the CDR3 DNA reads TGTGCCAGCAGCGCCTACGAGCAGTACTTC. The V and J genes are TRBV7-2 and TRBJ2-7; D remains ambiguous. Per germline, CDR1 SGHTA and CDR2 FQGNSA. Between the trimmed V and J ends, which lost 5 bases and 2 bases, there was a span of 1 base. This CDR3 is built from 10 residues.

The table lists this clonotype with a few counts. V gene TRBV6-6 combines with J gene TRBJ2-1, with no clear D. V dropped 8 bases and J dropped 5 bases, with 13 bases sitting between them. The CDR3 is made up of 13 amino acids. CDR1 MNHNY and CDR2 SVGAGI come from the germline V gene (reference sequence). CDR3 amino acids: CASQLRENNEQFF. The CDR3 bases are TGTGCCAGCCAGTTGCGCGAGAACAATGAGCAGTTCTTC.

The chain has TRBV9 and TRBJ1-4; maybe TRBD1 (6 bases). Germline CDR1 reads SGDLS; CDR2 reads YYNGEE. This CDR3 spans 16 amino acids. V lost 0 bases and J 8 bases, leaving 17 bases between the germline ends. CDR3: CASSVDLGGLGEKLFF. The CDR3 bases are TGTGCCAGCAGCGTAGATCTGGGGGGCCTCGGGGAAAAACTGTTTTTT.

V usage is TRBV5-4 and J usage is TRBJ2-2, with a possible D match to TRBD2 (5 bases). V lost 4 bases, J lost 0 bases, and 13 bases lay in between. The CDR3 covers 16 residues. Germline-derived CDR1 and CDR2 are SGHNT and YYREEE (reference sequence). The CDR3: CASSGALAPNTGELFF. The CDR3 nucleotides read TGTGCCAGCAGCGGCGCATTAGCGCCGAACACCGGGGAGCTGTTTTTT.

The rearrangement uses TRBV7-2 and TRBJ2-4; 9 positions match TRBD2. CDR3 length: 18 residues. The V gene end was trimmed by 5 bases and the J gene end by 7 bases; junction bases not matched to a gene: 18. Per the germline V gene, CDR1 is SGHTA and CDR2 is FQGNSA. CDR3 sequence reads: CASSPPGGSSGMRNIQYF. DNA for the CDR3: TGTGCCAGCAGCCCCCCCGGAGGGTCTAGCGGGATGAGGAACATTCAGTACTTC. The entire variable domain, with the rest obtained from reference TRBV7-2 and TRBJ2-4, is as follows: GAGVSQSPSNKVTEKGKDVELRCDPISGHTALYWYRQSLGQGLEFLIYFQGNSAPDKSGLPSDRFSAERTGGSVSTLTIQRTQQEDSAVYLCASSPPGGSSGMRNIQYFGAGTRLSVL.

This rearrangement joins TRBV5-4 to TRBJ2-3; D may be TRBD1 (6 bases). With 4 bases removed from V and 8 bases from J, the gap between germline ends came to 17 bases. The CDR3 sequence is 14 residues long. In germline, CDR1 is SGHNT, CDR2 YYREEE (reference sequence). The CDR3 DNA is TGTGCCAGCAGCGACCCCACAGGGTCAGGTACGCAGTATTTT. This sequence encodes CASSDPTGSGTQYF.

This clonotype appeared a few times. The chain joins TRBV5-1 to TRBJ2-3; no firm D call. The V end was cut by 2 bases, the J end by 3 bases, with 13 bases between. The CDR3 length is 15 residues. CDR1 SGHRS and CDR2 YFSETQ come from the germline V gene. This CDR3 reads CASSLGPLGTDTQYF. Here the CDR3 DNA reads TGCGCCAGCAGCTTAGGCCCCCTCGGGACAGATACGCAGTATTTT. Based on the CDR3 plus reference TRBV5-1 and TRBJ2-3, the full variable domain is KAGVTQTPRYLIKTRGQQVTLSCSPISGHRSVSWYQQTPGQGLQFLFEYFSETQRNKGNFPGRFSGRQFSNSRSEMNVSTLELGDSALYLCASSLGPLGTDTQYFGPGTRLTVL.

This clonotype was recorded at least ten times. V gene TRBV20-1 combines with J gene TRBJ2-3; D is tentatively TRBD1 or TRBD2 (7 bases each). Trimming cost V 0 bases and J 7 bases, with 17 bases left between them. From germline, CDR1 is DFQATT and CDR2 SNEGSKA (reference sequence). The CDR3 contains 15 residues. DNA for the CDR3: TGCAGTGCTAGAGATAGGGGGCCCGGGAGGAATACGCAGTATTTT. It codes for CSARDRGPGRNTQYF.

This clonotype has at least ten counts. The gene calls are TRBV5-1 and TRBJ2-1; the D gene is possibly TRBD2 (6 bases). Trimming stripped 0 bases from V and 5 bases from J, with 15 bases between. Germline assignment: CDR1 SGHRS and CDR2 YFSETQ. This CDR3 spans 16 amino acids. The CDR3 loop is CASSLAVGLVNNEQFF. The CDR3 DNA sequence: TGCGCCAGCAGCTTGGCCGTGGGACTGGTGAACAATGAGCAGTTCTTC. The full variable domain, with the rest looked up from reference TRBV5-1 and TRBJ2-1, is KAGVTQTPRYLIKTRGQQVTLSCSPISGHRSVSWYQQTPGQGLQFLFEYFSETQRNKGNFPGRFSGRQFSNSRSEMNVSTLELGDSALYLCASSLAVGLVNNEQFFGPGTRLTVL.

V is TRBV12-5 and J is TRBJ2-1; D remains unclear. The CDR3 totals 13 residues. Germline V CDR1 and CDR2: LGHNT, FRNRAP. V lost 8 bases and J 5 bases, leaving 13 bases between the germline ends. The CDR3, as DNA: TGTGCTAGTTTGGCGCTAGAAGACAATGAGCAGTTCTTC. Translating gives CASLALEDNEQFF.

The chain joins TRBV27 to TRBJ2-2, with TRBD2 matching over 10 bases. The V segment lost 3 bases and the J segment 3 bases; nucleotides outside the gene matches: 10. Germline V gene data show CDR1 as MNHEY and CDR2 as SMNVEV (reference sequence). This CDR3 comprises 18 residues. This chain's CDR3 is CASSLVVSGGKYTGELFF. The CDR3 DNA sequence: TGTGCCAGCAGTTTGGTGGTTAGCGGGGGGAAATACACCGGGGAGCTGTTTTTT.

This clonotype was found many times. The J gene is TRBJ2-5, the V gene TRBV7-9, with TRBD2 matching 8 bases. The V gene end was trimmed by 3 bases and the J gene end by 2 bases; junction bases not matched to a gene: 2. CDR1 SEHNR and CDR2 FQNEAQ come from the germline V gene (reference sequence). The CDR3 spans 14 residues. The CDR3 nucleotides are TGTGCCAGCAGCTTGGGACTAGTTCAAGAGACCCAGTACTTC. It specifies CASSLGLVQETQYF.

This CDR3 is CASSDGTTNNEQFF. In nucleotides, the CDR3 is TGTGCCAGCAGTGACGGGACTACCAACAATGAGCAGTTCTTC. The chain uses TRBV28 and TRBJ2-1; 7 bases align to TRBD2. This CDR3 has 14 residues. Germline V gene data show CDR1 as MDHEN and CDR2 as SYDVKM. Losses at the gene ends were 5 bases for V and 5 bases for J; bases not matched to a gene: 6.

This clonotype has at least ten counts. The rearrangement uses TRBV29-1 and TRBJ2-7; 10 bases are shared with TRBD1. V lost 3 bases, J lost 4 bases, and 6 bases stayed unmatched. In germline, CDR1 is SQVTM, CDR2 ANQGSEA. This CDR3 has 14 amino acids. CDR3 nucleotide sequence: TGCAGCGTTGAGGCGGGACAGGGGCTTTACGAGCAGTACTTC. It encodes CSVEAGQGLYEQYF.

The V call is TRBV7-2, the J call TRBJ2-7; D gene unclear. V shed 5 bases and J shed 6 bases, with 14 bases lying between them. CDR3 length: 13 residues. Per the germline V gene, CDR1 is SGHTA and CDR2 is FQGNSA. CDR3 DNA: TGTGCCAGCAGCCTGGACGAGTCTCTCGAGCAGTACTTC. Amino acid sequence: CASSLDESLEQYF.

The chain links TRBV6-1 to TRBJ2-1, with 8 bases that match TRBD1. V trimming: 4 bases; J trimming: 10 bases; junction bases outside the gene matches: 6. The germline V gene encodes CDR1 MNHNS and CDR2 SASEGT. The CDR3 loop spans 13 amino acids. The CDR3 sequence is CASSGTGLGEQFF. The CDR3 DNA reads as TGTGCCAGCAGTGGGACAGGGCTGGGGGAGCAGTTCTTC.

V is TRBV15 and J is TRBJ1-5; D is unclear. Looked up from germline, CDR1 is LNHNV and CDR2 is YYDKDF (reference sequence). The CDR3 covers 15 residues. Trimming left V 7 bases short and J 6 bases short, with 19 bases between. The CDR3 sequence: CATTPDGEASQPQHF. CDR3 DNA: TGTGCCACCACCCCGGACGGGGAGGCATCTCAGCCCCAGCATTTT.

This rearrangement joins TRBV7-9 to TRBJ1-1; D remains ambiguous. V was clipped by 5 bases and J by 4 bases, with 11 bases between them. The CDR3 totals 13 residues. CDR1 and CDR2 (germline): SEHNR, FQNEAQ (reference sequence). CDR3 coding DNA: TGTGCCAGCAGCCAAACTACAGTCACTGAAGCTTTCTTT. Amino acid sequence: CASSQTTVTEAFF. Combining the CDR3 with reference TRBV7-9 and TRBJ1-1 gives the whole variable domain DTGVSQNPRHKITKRGQNVTFRCDPISEHNRLYWYRQTLGQGPEFLTYFQNEAQLEKSRLLSDRFSAERPKGSFSTLEIQRTEQGDSAMYLCASSQTTVTEAFFGQGTRLTVV.

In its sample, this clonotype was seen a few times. Written as DNA, the CDR3 is TGTGCCAGCAGTTTGGTAGCGGGAGGGGACAATGAGCAGTTCTTC. This translates into CASSLVAGGDNEQFF. The chain couples TRBV27 to TRBJ2-1; 11 positions match TRBD2. CDR1 is MNHEY, CDR2 SMNVEV, per germline (reference sequence). After removal of 3 bases from V and 5 bases from J, the junction contained 3 bases not matched to a gene. This CDR3 contains 15 residues.

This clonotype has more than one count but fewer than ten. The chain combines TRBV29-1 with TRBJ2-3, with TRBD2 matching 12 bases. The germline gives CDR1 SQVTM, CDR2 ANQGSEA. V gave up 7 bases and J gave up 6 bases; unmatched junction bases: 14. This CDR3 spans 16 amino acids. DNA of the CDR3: TGCAGCGCCTCTCCGACTAGCGGGGGAGTTGGTGATACGCAGTATTTT. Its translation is CSASPTSGGVGDTQYF.